These 6 T cell receptor beta chains were sequenced from one sample in a study of control samples from healthy donors and cancer patients. Sequencing was performed with immunoSEQ multiplex PCR; in TCRdb, only in-frame clones are kept and a portion is missing. Of about 180,000 clones detected, around nine tenths appear once; the ten largest clones hold about 1.4%. The specimen sequenced was blood. These receptors all stem from a man between 25 and 39 years old in good health.

V and J are TRBV6-5 and TRBJ1-1; the D is unclear. The germline V and J ends were trimmed by 10 bases and 1 base, with 10 bases remaining between them. Germline-derived CDR1 and CDR2 are MNHEY and SVGAGI. The CDR3 is 12 residues long. CDR3 region: CATLLGNTEAFF. The DNA for the CDR3 is TGTGCCACCCTACTGGGGAACACTGAAGCTTTCTTT.

CDR3 loop: CASSLLGDRVYF. The CDR3 nucleotides are TGTGCCAGCAGCTTACTCGGGGACAGGGTGTATTTT. The gene calls are TRBV7-9 and TRBJ2-3; 9 bases match TRBD1. The J segment lost 14 bases and the V segment lost 2 bases, leaving 5 bases of the junction unmatched. The CDR3 contains 12 residues. Germline assignment: CDR1 SEHNR and CDR2 FQNEAQ (reference sequence).

This clone was recorded once. V gene TRBV7-8 combines with J gene TRBJ1-2, with 8 bases lining up with TRBD1. The ends lost 2 bases at V and 8 bases at J; junction bases unmatched: 7. CDR1 SGHVS and CDR2 FQNEAQ come from the germline V gene. The CDR3 length is 14 residues. CDR3 region: CASSLSPGGYGYTF. The CDR3 DNA reads TGTGCCAGCAGCTTATCGCCAGGGGGCTACGGCTACACCTTC.

The J gene is TRBJ2-3, the V gene TRBV29-1; the D is unclear. The germline CDR1 and CDR2 sequences are SQVTM and ANQGSEA. The V and J ends lost 3 bases and 0 bases respectively, with 4 bases between them. The CDR3 extends over 12 amino acids. The CDR3 protein is CSVDKSTDTQYF. Written as DNA, the CDR3 is TGCAGCGTTGATAAAAGCACAGATACGCAGTATTTT.

CDR3: CASSLSRGATDTQYF. The CDR3 region has the DNA TGTGCCAGCAGCTTATCTAGAGGAGCCACAGATACGCAGTATTTT. The chain carries TRBV7-2 and TRBJ2-3; D ambiguous. Germline values: CDR1 SGHTA, CDR2 FQGNSA. V was trimmed by 2 bases and J by 2 bases, leaving 11 bases between them. CDR3 length: 15 amino acids.

V usage is TRBV6-2 or TRBV6-3 and J usage is TRBJ1-4, with 8 bases that match TRBD1. CDR1 MNHEY and CDR2 SVGEGT come from the germline V gene. The CDR3 totals 13 residues. V was pared by 5 bases and J by 7 bases, with 3 bases of the junction left unmatched. CDR3 sequence: CASSRTGFEKLFF. CDR3 bases: TGTGCCAGCAGTCGGACAGGGTTTGAAAAACTGTTTTTT.